The present TCR beta chain was sequenced within a study of CD8 T cells in Susac syndrome. Roughly 0.45 to 1 ug RNA was reverse transcribed with random hexamers. Amplification of the TCR beta CDR3 was carried out by immunoSEQ multiplex PCR, which spanned a total of 54 Vbeta and 13 Jbeta segments. TCRdb passed the immunoSEQ multiplex PCR reads through MiXCR, listing each CDR3 protein once. The sample holds almost 450,000 distinct CDR3 sequences; 75% to 90% are singletons and the top ten take under 0.15%. Trimming took 1 base from V and 1 from J, leaving 8 bases between them. The CDR3 covers 15 residues. Germline assignment: CDR1 MNHEY and CDR2 SMNVEV (reference sequence). Sequencing of TCR beta was performed on blood CD8+ T cells and on blood CD4+ T cells.

The receptor was isolated from a human donor with multiple sclerosis. J is TRBJ1-5 and V is TRBV27; D unresolved. The sequenced sample was CD8+ T cells from PBMCs. The CDR3 is CASSLWARSNQPQHF. CDR3 coding DNA: TGTGCCAGCAGTTTATGGGCAAGAAGCAATCAGCCCCAGCATTTT.